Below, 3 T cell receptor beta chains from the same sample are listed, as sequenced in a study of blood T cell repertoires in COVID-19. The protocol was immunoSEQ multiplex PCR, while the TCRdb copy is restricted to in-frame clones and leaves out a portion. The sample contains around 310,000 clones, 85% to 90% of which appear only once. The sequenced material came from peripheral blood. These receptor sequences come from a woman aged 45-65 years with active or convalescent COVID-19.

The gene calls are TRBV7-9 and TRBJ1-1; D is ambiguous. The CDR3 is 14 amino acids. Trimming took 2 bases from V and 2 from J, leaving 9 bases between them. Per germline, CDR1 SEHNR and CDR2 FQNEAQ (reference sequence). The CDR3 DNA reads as TGTGCCAGCAGCTTAACGAGTCTTAACACTGAAGCTTTCTTT. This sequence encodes CASSLTSLNTEAFF.

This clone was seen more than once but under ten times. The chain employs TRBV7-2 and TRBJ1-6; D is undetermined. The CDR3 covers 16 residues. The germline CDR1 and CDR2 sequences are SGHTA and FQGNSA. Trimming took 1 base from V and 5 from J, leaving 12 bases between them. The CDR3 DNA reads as TGTGCCAGCAGCTTAGACCGTAGCCGTGATAATTCACCCCTCCACTTT. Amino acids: CASSLDRSRDNSPLHF. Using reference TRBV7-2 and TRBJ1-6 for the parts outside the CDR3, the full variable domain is GAGVSQSPSNKVTEKGKDVELRCDPISGHTALYWYRQSLGQGLEFLIYFQGNSAPDKSGLPSDRFSAERTGGSVSTLTIQRTQQEDSAVYLCASSLDRSRDNSPLHFGNGTRLTVT.

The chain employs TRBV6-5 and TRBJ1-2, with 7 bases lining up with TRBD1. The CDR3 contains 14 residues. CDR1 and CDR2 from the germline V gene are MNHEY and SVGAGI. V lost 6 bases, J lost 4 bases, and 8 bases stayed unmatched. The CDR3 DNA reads TGTGCCAGCAGATCAGGGGGTCGAGGCTATGGCTACACCTTC. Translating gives CASRSGGRGYGYTF.